The following is a T cell receptor (beta chain) sequence with its context. Its cognate antigen is unknown. Relative to the germline gene, one junction end is altered; a read error may explain this. The CDR3 runs to 13 residues. Germline V gene sequence: CDR1 MNHEY, CDR2 SVGAGI. The data belong to a study of multiple sclerosis patients with progressive multifocal leukoencephalopathy. Regarding the study as a whole: Preferential TRBV-TRBJ pairings or common gene usage were not detected at PML. Before and during natalizumab, the clones expanded at PML already existed.

The data were produced by immunoSEQ multiplex PCR, yet TCRdb's version contains in-frame clones alone and is incomplete. The data contain under 30,000 clones, 85% to 95% of them singletons. The sample's time point: 12 to 13 months of natalizumab therapy. Multiple sclerosis patients on natalizumab who never developed PML served as longitudinally sampled controls. T1 and T2 blood were collected at 6 and 12 months of natalizumab. The clonotype was recovered from a man aged 25-45 years with multiple sclerosis. The genes are TRBV6-5 and TRBJ2-5; D possibly corresponds to TRBD1 (6 bases). The starting material was PBMCs, obtained from a patient treated with natalizumab. CDR3 region: CASTQEGQSFWDF. The DNA for the CDR3 is TGTGCCAGCACCCAAGAAGGACAGTCCTTTTGGGACTTC.